This entry is about one T cell receptor beta chain. It has no known antigen specificity. No qualities accompany the bases; no much larger clone lies one base away. The run used an Illumina HiSeq 2000. TCR beta chain libraries were generated through multiplex PCR amplification. The amplified TCR beta chain products were analyzed by high-throughput sequencing. TCRdb's own reprocessing of the public reads used fastp at Q25 and MiXCR and kept productive beta chains. Rows with a matching CDR3 protein are joined into one entry that keeps the most common DNA and genes. This sample holds 90,000 to 120,000 distinct CDR3 sequences; 21% were observed only once. The ten biggest clones cover less than 1.5% of the sample. Lymph node samples came from the axillary draining lymph nodes of breast cancer patients. The data derive from a study of breast tumors, draining lymph nodes, adjacent tissues (dated by TCRdb to 2016 to 2018). Notes on the research overall: TCR beta repertoires were compared across tumor, adjacent nontumor tissue and axillary lymph nodes obtained from breast cancer patients. In human breast cancer, the study set out to evaluate how tumor, surrounding tissue and draining lymph node repertoires relate to one another and whether T cells may move between these sites.

Overall study outcomes, separate from this receptor: The conclusion that tumor T cells originate in lymph nodes was framed as consistent with a hypothesis rather than directly demonstrated. The data were considered consistent with the idea that most tumor T cells come from the lymph node and then expand in tumor tissue. Tumor T-cell repertoires showed less diversity than lymph node repertoires and more diversity than nontumor tissue repertoires, and tumor T-cell repertoires showed preferential V and J gene usage. Tumor and nontumor tissue repertoires were significantly more similar in luminal-like than in basal-like breast cancer.

The TCR was taken from a female donor with breast cancer. Some clones in this sample may be carry-over from other donors' samples. Sequenced material: axillary lymph node tissue.

The sequenced DNA: TGTGCCAGCTTCCTCGGCGGGACTAGAAGCAATGAGCAGTTCTTC. It translates as CASFLGGTRSNEQFF. This chain joins TRBV5-6 to TRBJ2-1, with TRBD2 matching 8 junction bases. V lost 7 bases and J lost 6 bases, and the count of bases not matched to a germline gene is 12. In the germline V gene, CDR1 corresponds to SGHDT and CDR2 to YYEEEE. Its CDR3 holds 15 amino acids, cysteine through phenylalanine. This entry keeps only the CDR3 DNA: 45 bases, framed from base 1.